This TCR beta chain was recovered during a study of blood T cells in healthy people across ages. The germline gives CDR1 SGHDT, CDR2 YYEEEE. The length of the CDR3 is 14 residues. This clonotype was picked up a small number of times. Together with a sample-barcoded 5' primer, a J-beta primer mix was included in a second PCR lasting about 7 to 12 cycles. Using its own MiXCR run on the 5' RACE reads, TCRdb lists one record per CDR3 protein. The table shows 800,000 to 1,300,000 distinct CDR3 sequences, with under 30% occurring only once. This sample also appeared in a second study, on T cells of mothers and their children.

The V gene is TRBV5-6, the J gene TRBJ2-5; D remains ambiguous. The better agreement between TRBJ2-7 and the DNA end casts doubt on the J call. The sample consisted of blood. The sequence was obtained from a girl aged 2-10 years in good health. This CDR3 is CASSPMDGDYEQYF. CDR3 bases: TGTGCCAGCAGCCCAATGGACGGAGACTACGAGCAGTACTTC.